This entry concerns a single TCR beta chain. The data are from a study of blood T cell repertoires in COVID-19. Authors' processing steps: Using reference gene primer amplification, nucleated cell counts were estimated. The repertoire was sequenced with immunoSEQ multiplex PCR; TCRdb's copy has only in-frame clones and lacks some. V and J calls and clone size are given by that table; D and trimming were obtained from the DNA. In the table there are about 250,000 clones, approximately 88% of which are singletons. The CDR3 loop spans 14 amino acids. V was trimmed by 3 bases and J by 7 bases, leaving 13 bases between them. The germline CDR1 and CDR2 sequences are LNHDA and SQIVND (reference sequence).

Sequenced sample: peripheral blood. This receptor was identified in a young woman with COVID-19, enrolled during active disease. V usage is TRBV19 and J usage is TRBJ1-5, with D possibly being TRBD1 (5 bases). The CDR3 DNA sequence: TGTGCCAGTAGTATCACAGGCGGAATGCAGCCCCAGCATTTT. This codes for CASSITGGMQPQHF.